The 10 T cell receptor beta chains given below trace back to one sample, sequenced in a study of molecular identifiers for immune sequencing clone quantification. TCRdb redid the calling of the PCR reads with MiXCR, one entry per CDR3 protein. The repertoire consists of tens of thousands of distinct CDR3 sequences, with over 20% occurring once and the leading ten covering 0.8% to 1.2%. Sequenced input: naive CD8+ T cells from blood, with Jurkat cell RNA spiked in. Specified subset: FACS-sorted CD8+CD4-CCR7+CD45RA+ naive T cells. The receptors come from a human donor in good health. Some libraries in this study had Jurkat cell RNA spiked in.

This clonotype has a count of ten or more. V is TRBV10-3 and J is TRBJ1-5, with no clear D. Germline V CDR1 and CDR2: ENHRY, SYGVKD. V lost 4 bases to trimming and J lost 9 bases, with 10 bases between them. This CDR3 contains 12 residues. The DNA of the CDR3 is TGTGCCATCAGTGGGACTGCTAGGCCCCAGCATTTT. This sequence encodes CAISGTARPQHF.

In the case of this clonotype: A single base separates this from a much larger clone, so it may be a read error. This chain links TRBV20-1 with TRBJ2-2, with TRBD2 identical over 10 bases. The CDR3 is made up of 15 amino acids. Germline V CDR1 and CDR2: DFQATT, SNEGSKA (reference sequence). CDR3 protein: CSASLAGVYTRELFF. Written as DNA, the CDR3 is TGCAGTGCAAGTCTAGCGGGAGTGTACACCCGGGAGCTGTTTTTT.

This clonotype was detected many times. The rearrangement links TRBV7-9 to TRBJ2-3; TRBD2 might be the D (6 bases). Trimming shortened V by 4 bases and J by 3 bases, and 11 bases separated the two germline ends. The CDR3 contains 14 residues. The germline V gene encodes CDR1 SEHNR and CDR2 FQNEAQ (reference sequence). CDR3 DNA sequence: TGTGCCAGCAGCTGGGGGGACGTTACAGATACGCAGTATTTT. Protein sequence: CASSWGDVTDTQYF.

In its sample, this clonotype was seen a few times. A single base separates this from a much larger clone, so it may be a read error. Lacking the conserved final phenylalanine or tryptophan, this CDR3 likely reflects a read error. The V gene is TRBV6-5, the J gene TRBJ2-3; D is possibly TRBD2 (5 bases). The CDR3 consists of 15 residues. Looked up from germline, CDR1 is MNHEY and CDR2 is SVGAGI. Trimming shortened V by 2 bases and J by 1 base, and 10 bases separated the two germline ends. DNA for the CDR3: TGTGCCAGCAGTTACGAGGGAGTGGGCACAGATACGCAGTATTCT. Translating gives CASSYEGVGTDTQYS.

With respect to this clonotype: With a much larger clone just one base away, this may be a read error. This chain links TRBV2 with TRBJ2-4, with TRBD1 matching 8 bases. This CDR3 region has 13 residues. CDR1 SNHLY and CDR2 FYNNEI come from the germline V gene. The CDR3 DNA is TGTGCCGGCAGAGGACAGGGACCAAACATTCAGTACTTC. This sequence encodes CAGRGQGPNIQYF.

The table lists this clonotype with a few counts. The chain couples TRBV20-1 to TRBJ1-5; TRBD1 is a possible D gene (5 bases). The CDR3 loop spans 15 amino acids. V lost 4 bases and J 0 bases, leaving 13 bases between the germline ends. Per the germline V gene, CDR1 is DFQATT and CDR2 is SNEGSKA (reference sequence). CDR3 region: CSATDKYNSNQPQHF. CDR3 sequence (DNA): TGCAGTGCTACGGACAAGTATAATAGCAATCAGCCCCAGCATTTT.

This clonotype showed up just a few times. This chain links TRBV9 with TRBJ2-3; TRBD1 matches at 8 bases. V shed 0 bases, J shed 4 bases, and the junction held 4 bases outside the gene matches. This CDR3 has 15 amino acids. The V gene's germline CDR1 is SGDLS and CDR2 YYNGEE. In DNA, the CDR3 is TGTGCCAGCAGCGTAGGAGGGGACAGGTCAGATACGCAGTATTTT. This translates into CASSVGGDRSDTQYF.

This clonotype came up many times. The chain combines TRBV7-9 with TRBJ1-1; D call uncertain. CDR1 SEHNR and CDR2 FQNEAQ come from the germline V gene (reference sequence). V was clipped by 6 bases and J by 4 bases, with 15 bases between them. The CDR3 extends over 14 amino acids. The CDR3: CASSSPLVGTEAFF. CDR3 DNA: TGTGCCAGCAGTTCTCCCCTGGTCGGCACTGAAGCTTTCTTT.

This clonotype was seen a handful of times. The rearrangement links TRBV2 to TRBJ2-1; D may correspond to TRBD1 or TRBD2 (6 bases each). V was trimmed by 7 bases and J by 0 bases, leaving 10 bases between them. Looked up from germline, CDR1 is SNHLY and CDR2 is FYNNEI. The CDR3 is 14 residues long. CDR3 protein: CASMGGYSYNEQFF. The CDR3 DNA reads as TGTGCCAGCATGGGGGGCTACTCCTACAATGAGCAGTTCTTC.

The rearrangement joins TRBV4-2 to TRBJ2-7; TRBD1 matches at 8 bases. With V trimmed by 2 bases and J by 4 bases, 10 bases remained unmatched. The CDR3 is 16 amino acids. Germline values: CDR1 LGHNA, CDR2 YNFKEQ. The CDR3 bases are TGTGCCAGCAGCCAATTTAACAGGGGGGAAGGATACGAGCAGTACTTC. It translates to CASSQFNRGEGYEQYF.